This T cell receptor (beta chain) is from a study of early T cells in non-severe SARS-CoV-2 infection. TCRdb fed the 5' RACE reads into MiXCR, producing one record per CDR3 protein. The repertoire has roughly 60,000 distinct CDR3 sequences, around 10% of them found once; the top ten carry approximately 3%. A few counts support this clonotype. The CDR3 spans 15 residues. V lost 7 bases and J lost 0, with 13 bases in between. J is TRBJ2-1 and V is TRBV12-3 or TRBV12-4; D gene unclear. The receptor's source is an adult who was a healthcare worker with PCR-confirmed SARS-CoV-2 infection or an uninfected control (not recorded which). The specimen was whole blood, collected at baseline. The CDR3 DNA is TGTGCCAGCACCCCGGCGTACAGCTCCTACAATGAGCAGTTCTTC. Its protein product is CASTPAYSSYNEQFF.